A single T cell receptor (beta chain) is shown here with its context. The data are from a study of blood T cell repertoires in COVID-19. CDR1 is KGHDR, CDR2 SFDVKD, per germline. The CDR3 consists of 15 residues. Unmatched junction bases numbered 7, after V lost 4 bases and J lost 7 bases. The protocol was immunoSEQ multiplex PCR, while the TCRdb copy is restricted to in-frame clones and leaves out a portion. The sample has 62,000 or so clones, roughly 82% seen once; the top ten hold less than 6%. The sample comprised peripheral blood. This receptor was obtained from a human donor in a cohort sampled during active COVID-19. The chain joins TRBV24-1 to TRBJ2-4; 9 bases fit TRBD1. The CDR3 is CATSDSRQGGNIQYF. Here the CDR3 DNA reads TGTGCCACCAGTGACTCAAGACAGGGGGGGAACATTCAGTACTTC.